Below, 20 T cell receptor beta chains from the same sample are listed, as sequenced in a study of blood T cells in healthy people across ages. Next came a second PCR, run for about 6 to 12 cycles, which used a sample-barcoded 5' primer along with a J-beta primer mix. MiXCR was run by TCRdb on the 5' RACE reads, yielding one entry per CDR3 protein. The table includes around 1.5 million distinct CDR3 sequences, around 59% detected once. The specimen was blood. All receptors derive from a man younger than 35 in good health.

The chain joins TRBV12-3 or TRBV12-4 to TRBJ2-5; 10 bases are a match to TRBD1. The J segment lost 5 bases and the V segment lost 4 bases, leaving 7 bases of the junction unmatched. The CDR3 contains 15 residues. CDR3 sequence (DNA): TGTGCCAGCAGTTATCGACAGGGGGCTGGGGAGACCCAGTACTTC. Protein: CASSYRQGAGETQYF.

This CDR3 is CSALDRAAYEQYF. The CDR3 bases are TGCAGTGCTTTGGACAGGGCCGCCTACGAGCAGTACTTC. This chain links TRBV20-1 with TRBJ2-7; the match to TRBD1 covers 8 bases. From germline, CDR1 is DFQATT and CDR2 SNEGSKA (reference sequence). Losses at the gene ends were 5 bases for V and 2 bases for J; bases not matched to a gene: 5. The CDR3 totals 13 residues.

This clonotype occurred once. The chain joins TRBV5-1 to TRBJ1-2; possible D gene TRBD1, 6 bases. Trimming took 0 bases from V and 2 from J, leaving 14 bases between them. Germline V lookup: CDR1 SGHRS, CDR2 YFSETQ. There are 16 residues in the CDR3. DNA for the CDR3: TGCGCCAGCAGCTTGGCCCCGAGGGGGGGAAACTATGGCTACACCTTC. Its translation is CASSLAPRGGNYGYTF.

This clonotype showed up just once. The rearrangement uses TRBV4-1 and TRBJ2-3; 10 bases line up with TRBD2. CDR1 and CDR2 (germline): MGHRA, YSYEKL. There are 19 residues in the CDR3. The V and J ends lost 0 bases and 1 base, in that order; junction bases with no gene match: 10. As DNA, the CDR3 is TGCGCCAGCAGCCAAGACCCAGCGGGAGGGTGGCGGCGCACAGATACGCAGTATTTT. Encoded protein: CASSQDPAGGWRRTDTQYF.

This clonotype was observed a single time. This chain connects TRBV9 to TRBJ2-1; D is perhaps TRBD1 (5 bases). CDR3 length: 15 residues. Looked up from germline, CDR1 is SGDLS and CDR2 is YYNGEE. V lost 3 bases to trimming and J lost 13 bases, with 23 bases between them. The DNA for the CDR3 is TGTGCCAGCAGCGCCTCAGAAGGGCAGGGCAAGACCCAGTTCTTC. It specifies CASSASEGQGKTQFF.

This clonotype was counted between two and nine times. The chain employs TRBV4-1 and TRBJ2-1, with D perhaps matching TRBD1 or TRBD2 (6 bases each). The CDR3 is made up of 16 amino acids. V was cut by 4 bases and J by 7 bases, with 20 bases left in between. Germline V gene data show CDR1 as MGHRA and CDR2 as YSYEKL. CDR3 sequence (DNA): TGCGCCAGCAGCCTCTCAACGGGGGCAGTCTTGAATGAGCAGTTCTTC. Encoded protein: CASSLSTGAVLNEQFF.

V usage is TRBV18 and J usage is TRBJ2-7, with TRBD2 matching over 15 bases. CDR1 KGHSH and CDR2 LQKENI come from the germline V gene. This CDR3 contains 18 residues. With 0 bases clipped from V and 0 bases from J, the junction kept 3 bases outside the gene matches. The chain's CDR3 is CASSPPGTSGGYSYEQYF. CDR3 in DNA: TGTGCCAGCTCACCACCCGGGACTAGCGGGGGGTACTCCTACGAGCAGTACTTC.

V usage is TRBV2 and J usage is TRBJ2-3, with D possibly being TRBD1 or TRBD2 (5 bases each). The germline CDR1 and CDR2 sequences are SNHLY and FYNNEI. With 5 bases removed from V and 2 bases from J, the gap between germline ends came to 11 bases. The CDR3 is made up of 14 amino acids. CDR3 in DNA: TGTGCCAGCAGTCCTGGGACCAACACAGATACGCAGTATTTT. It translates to CASSPGTNTDTQYF.

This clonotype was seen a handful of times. DNA of the CDR3: TGTGCCAGCAGCCAAGAAAGTTATAGTGGCTATGGCTACACCTTC. Protein sequence: CASSQESYSGYGYTF. The chain uses TRBV4-2 and TRBJ1-2; no definite D call. Germline values: CDR1 LGHNA, CDR2 YNFKEQ. V was clipped by 0 bases and J by 4 bases, with 12 bases between them. The CDR3 covers 15 residues.

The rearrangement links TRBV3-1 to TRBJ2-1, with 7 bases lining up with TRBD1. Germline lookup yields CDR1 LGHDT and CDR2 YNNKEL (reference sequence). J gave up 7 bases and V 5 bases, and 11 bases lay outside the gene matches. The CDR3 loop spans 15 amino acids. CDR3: CASSAKWGRGNEQFF. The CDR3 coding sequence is TGTGCCAGCAGCGCAAAGTGGGGCAGGGGGAATGAGCAGTTCTTC.

The CDR3 nucleotides are TGTGCCAGCAAAGGGGACACCGGGGAGCTGTTTTTT. Amino acids: CASKGDTGELFF. V and J are TRBV6-1 and TRBJ2-2; tentatively, D is TRBD1 (5 bases). V was pared by 7 bases and J by 3 bases, with 6 bases between. Germline lookup yields CDR1 MNHNS and CDR2 SASEGT. This CDR3 is 12 amino acids long.

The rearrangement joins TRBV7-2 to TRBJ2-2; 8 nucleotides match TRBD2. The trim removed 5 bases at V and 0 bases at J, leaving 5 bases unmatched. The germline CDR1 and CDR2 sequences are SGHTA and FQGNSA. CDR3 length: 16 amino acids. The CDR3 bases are TGTGCCAGCAGCCAAGGTAGCGGGACGAACACCGGGGAGCTGTTTTTT. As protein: CASSQGSGTNTGELFF.

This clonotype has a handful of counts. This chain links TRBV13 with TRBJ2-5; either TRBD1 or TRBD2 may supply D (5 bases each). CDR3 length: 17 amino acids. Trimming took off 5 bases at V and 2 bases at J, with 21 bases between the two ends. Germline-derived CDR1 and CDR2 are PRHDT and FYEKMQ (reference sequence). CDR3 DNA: TGTGCCAGCAGCCCCGATCGGGGCCTGAGTGAACAAGAGACCCAGTACTTC. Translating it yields CASSPDRGLSEQETQYF.

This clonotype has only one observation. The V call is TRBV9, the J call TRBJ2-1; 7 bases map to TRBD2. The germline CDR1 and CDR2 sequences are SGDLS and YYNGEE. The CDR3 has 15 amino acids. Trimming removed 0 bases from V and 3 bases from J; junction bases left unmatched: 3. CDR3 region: CASSVGSGIYNEQFF. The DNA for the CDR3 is TGTGCCAGCAGCGTAGGGAGCGGGATCTACAATGAGCAGTTCTTC.

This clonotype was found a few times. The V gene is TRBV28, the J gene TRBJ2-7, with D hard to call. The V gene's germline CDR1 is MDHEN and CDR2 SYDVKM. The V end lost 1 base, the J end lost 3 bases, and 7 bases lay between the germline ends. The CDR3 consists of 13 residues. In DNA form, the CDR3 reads TGTGCCAGCAGTTTATTGGGTCTCTACGAGCAGTACTTC. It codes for CASSLLGLYEQYF.

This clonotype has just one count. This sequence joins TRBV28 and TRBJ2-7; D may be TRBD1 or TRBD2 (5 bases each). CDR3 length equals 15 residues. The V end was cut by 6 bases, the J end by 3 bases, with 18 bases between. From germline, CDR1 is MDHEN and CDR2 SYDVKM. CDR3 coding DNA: TGTGCCAGCAGGAATCTTAGGGACGGTGACTACGAGCAGTACTTC. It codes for CASRNLRDGDYEQYF.

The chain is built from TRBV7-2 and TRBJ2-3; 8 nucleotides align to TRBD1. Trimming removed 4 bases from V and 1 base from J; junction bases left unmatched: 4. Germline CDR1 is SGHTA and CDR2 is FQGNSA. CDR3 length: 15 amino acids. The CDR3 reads CASSWTGLGTDTQYF. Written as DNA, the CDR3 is TGTGCCAGCAGCTGGACAGGGTTAGGCACAGATACGCAGTATTTT.

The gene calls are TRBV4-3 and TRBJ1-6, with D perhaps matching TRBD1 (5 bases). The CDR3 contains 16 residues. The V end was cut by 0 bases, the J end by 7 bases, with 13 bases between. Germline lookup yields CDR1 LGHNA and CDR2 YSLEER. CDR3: CASSQDSGTANSPLHF. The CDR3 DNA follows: TGCGCCAGCAGCCAAGACAGTGGGACCGCCAATTCACCCCTCCACTTT.

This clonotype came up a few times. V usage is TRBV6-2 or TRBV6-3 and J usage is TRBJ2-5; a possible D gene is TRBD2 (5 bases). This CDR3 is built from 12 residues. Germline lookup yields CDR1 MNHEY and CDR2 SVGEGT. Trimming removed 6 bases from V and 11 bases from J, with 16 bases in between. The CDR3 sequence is CASSQPLREQYF. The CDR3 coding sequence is TGTGCCAGCAGCCAGCCTTTGAGGGAGCAGTACTTC.

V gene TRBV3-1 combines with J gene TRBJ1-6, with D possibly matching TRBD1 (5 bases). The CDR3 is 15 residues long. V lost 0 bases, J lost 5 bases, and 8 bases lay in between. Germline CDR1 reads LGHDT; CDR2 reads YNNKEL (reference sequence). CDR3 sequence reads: CASSQEGDHNSPLHF. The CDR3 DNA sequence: TGTGCCAGCAGCCAAGAAGGGGACCATAATTCACCCCTCCACTTT.